The 16 T cell receptor beta chains below come from one sample, sequenced in a study of blood T cells in healthy people across ages (dated by TCRdb to about 2015). To prepare the library, 5' RACE was applied. The sequencer was an Illumina HiSeq 2500. The second PCR ran for about 6 to 11 cycles and used a J-beta primer mix along with a sample-barcoded 5' primer. TCRdb's own reprocessing of the public reads used fastp at Q25 and MiXCR and kept productive beta chains. When rows share a CDR3 protein, they turn into one entry using the most common DNA and genes. For this sample the table gives about 570,000 distinct CDR3 sequences, of which approximately 25% were detected only once. The ten biggest clones cover approximately 17% of the sample. Material: blood. The receptors shown here come from a woman in her 70s in good health.

In this sample, this clonotype turned up a few times. The rearrangement links TRBV10-3 to TRBJ2-1; tentative D call: TRBD2 (6 bases). V dropped 2 bases and J dropped 4 bases, with 12 bases sitting between them. The CDR3 is made up of 15 amino acids. Germline V gives CDR1 ENHRY, CDR2 SYGVKD. The CDR3 is CAISEGTQLYNEQFF. DNA of the CDR3: TGTGCCATCAGTGAGGGGACTCAACTATACAATGAGCAGTTCTTC.

Here the CDR3 DNA reads TGTGCCAGCAGCCAAGACCCCTTCGGGACGGTGCGAATCGATGAGCAGTTCTTC. It is translated as CASSQDPFGTVRIDEQFF. V usage is TRBV14 and J usage is TRBJ2-1; D may match TRBD1 or TRBD2 (5 bases each). Trimming stripped 0 bases from V and 8 bases from J, with 23 bases between. The germline CDR1 and CDR2 sequences are SGHDN and FVKESK. The CDR3 has 18 residues.

J is TRBJ2-2 and V is TRBV15, with D possibly being TRBD1 (6 bases). The CDR3 is made up of 15 amino acids. Trimming removed 3 bases from V and 7 bases from J, with 15 bases in between. CDR1 and CDR2 (germline): LNHNV, YYDKDF (reference sequence). This CDR3 reads CATSRRDTSGGELFF. The CDR3 nucleotides read TGTGCCACCAGCAGGAGGGACACGAGTGGCGGGGAGCTGTTTTTT.

V usage is TRBV6-5 and J usage is TRBJ2-5, with D maybe TRBD2 (5 bases). The J call is in doubt because the DNA end fits TRBJ2-1 better. CDR1 and CDR2 (germline): MNHEY, SVGAGI. The CDR3 extends over 16 amino acids. This chain's CDR3 is CASSYSRVRTSNEQFF. The CDR3 DNA follows: TGTGCCAGCAGTTACTCGAGGGTTCGGACGTCCAATGAGCAGTTCTTC.

This clonotype was picked up a small number of times. The chain uses TRBV7-8 and TRBJ1-2; D call uncertain. This CDR3 spans 12 amino acids. Per germline, CDR1 SGHVS and CDR2 FQNEAQ. Trimming removed 1 base at V and 8 bases at J, with 8 bases between. The CDR3 bases are TGTGCCAGCAGCTTAGGATACGCGGGCTACACCTTC. It codes for CASSLGYAGYTF.

The chain couples TRBV7-2 to TRBJ2-7; possibly TRBD2 for D (6 bases). Germline CDR1 and CDR2: SGHTA and FQGNSA. The CDR3 extends over 13 amino acids. Trimming shortened V by 5 bases and J by 7 bases, and 15 bases separated the two germline ends. The CDR3 DNA reads TGTGCCAGCAGCAGAAACCAGGGAGGTGAGCAGTACTTC. Protein: CASSRNQGGEQYF.

The chain couples TRBV20-1 to TRBJ2-3; unclear D gene. Germline CDR1 reads DFQATT; CDR2 reads SNEGSKA (reference sequence). V was clipped by 1 base and J by 3 bases, with 11 bases between them. The length of the CDR3 is 14 residues. The CDR3 protein is CSARGGVHTDTQYF. The CDR3 DNA sequence: TGCAGTGCTAGAGGGGGTGTTCATACAGATACGCAGTATTTT.

This sequence joins TRBV20-1 and TRBJ2-7; no firm D call. V was pared by 0 bases and J by 4 bases, with 19 bases between. Germline values: CDR1 DFQATT, CDR2 SNEGSKA (reference sequence). The CDR3 covers 16 residues. The CDR3 spells CSARDPRSRLRYEQYF. Written as DNA, the CDR3 is TGCAGTGCTAGAGACCCTAGGAGTCGGCTACGTTACGAGCAGTACTTC.

This clonotype was found a few times. This rearrangement joins TRBV6-6 to TRBJ2-5; D might be TRBD1 or TRBD2, each matching 6 bases. Germline CDR1 reads MNHNY; CDR2 reads SVGAGI (reference sequence). The CDR3 is 13 residues long. The V gene lost 10 bases and the J gene lost 3 bases, with 15 bases spanning the gap. CDR3 sequence: CATRRGDKETQYF. The CDR3 DNA sequence: TGTGCCACCAGAAGGGGGGATAAAGAGACCCAGTACTTC.

This clonotype appeared a few times. The genes are TRBV19 and TRBJ2-5, with a possible D match to TRBD2 (5 bases). CDR3 length equals 13 residues. The ends were cut back, 3 bases at V and 5 bases at J, with 10 bases in the middle. CDR1 and CDR2 from the germline V gene are LNHDA and SQIVND (reference sequence). CDR3 sequence: CASSIGSWETQYF. The DNA for the CDR3 is TGTGCCAGTAGTATTGGGAGCTGGGAGACCCAGTACTTC.

This clonotype turned up a few times. This chain connects TRBV9 to TRBJ2-2, with TRBD2 matching over 10 bases. The CDR3 contains 19 residues. Germline V CDR1 and CDR2: SGDLS, YYNGEE. V was clipped by 0 bases and J by 7 bases; unmatched bases: 15. CDR3 in amino acids: CASSVALKRGGRCFGELFF. Written as DNA, the CDR3 is TGTGCCAGCAGCGTAGCTCTGAAGCGGGGGGGCAGATGCTTCGGGGAGCTGTTTTTT. The variable domain in full, completed from reference TRBV9 and TRBJ2-2, reads DSGVTQTPKHLITATGQRVTLRCSPRSGDLSVYWYQQSLDQGLQFLIQYYNGEERAKGNILERFSAQQFPDLHSELNLSSLELGDSALYFCASSVALKRGGRCFGELFFGEGSRLTVL.

The table lists this clonotype with a few counts. The rearrangement joins TRBV4-3 to TRBJ2-5; D perhaps matches TRBD1 (6 bases). Per germline, CDR1 LGHNA and CDR2 YSLEER. Trimming removed 0 bases at V and 3 bases at J, with 11 bases between. This CDR3 region has 15 residues. The CDR3 bases are TGCGCCAGCAGCCAAGATCTAGACAGGAAAGAGACCCAGTACTTC. Protein sequence: CASSQDLDRKETQYF.

The rearrangement links TRBV7-9 to TRBJ1-2, with a weak D call TRBD1 (5 bases). The CDR3 consists of 14 residues. The germline gives CDR1 SEHNR, CDR2 FQNEAQ (reference sequence). With 5 bases removed from V and 8 bases from J, the gap between germline ends came to 18 bases. The CDR3 sequence: CASSPKRVTDGYTF. The CDR3 bases are TGTGCCAGCAGCCCCAAGCGAGTGACAGACGGCTACACCTTC.

The chain couples TRBV6-1 to TRBJ2-3, with D perhaps TRBD1 (6 bases). V was shortened by 7 bases and J by 8 bases, with 16 bases between the two germline ends. This CDR3 has 13 amino acids. Germline values: CDR1 MNHNS, CDR2 SASEGT. CDR3 DNA: TGTGCCAGCATGGTACAGGGCGCGCCTACGCAGTATTTT. Its protein is CASMVQGAPTQYF.

The sample holds one count of this clonotype. The chain couples TRBV12-3 or TRBV12-4 to TRBJ2-5; 13 positions match TRBD2. The DNA end favors TRBJ2-1, so the J call may be wrong. The CDR3 sequence is 15 residues long. The CDR3 loop reads CASSLGTSGIGEQFF. As DNA, the CDR3 is TGTGCCAGCAGTTTGGGGACTAGCGGGATTGGCGAGCAGTTCTTC.

V usage is TRBV20-1 and J usage is TRBJ2-3; 11 positions match TRBD2. Germline loops: CDR1 DFQATT, CDR2 SNEGSKA (reference sequence). The CDR3 contains 18 residues. V lost 3 bases and J lost 6; bases outside the gene matches: 17. CDR3 sequence reads: CSASLAGGRDILRDTQYF. DNA of the CDR3: TGCAGTGCTAGCCTAGCGGGGGGCAGAGATATATTACGGGATACGCAGTATTTT.